This TCR beta chain was found in a study of blood T cell repertoires in COVID-19. Study details: Material from acute and convalescent COVID-19 was sourced from the United States, Italy and Spain. The cDNA or gDNA used as material had been derived from T cells, B-cell-depleted T cells, or PBMCs.

The CDR3 is made up of 15 amino acids. V trimming: 2 bases; J trimming: 10 bases; junction bases outside the gene matches: 6. Germline V CDR1 and CDR2: MGHRA, YSYEKL. As handled by the study authors: Reference gene primer amplification gave nucleated cell count estimates. TCRdb keeps only in-frame clones here, not all; method: immunoSEQ multiplex PCR. The D gene and trimming were derived from the DNA, and the V and J assignments and clone size from that table. This sample yields nearly 65,000 clones, of which around 80% are seen a single time; 12% belongs to the top ten. This sequence was found in a human donor in a cohort sampled during active COVID-19. Sequencing was performed on peripheral blood. The rearrangement joins TRBV4-1 to TRBJ1-6; 9 nucleotides agree with TRBD1. The CDR3 DNA follows: TGCGCCAGCAGCCAATCCGGGACAGGGAGGTCACCCCTCCACTTT. Protein: CASSQSGTGRSPLHF.